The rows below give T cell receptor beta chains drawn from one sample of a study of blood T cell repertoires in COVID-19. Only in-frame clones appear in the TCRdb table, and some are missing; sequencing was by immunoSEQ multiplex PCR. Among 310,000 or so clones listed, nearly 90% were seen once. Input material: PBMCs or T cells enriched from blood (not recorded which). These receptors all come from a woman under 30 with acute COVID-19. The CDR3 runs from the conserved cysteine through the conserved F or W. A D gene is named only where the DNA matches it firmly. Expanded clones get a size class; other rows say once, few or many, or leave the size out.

cdr3_nt: TGCGCCAGCAGCCACGGTAGCGGCGCTTACAATGAGCAGTTCTTC; cdr3_aa: CASSHGSGAYNEQFF; v_call: TRBV4-3; clone_size: .; j_call: TRBJ2-1; d_call: .
cdr3_nt: TGTGCCAGCAGCTTGGGATGGGGAGCGGGGAACACCGGGGAGCTGTTTTTT; cdr3_aa: CASSLGWGAGNTGELFF; v_call: TRBV5-5; clone_size: .; j_call: TRBJ2-2; d_call: .
cdr3_nt: TGTGCCAGCAGGGGGACAGGGCAGTTTTTCTACAATGAGCAGTTCTTC; cdr3_aa: CASRGTGQFFYNEQFF; v_call: TRBV27; clone_size: .; j_call: TRBJ2-1; d_call: TRBD1
cdr3_nt: TGTGCCAGCAGCAACATGGGCGCGCCAAAGGACTTGTCCTCTGGGGCCAACGTCCTGACTTTC; cdr3_aa: CASSNMGAPKDLSSGANVLTF; v_call: TRBV21-1; clone_size: .; j_call: TRBJ2-6; d_call: .
cdr3_nt: TGTGCCAGCTCCCCAGACAGGCAACGCTTCAATCAGCCCCAGCATTTT; cdr3_aa: CASSPDRQRFNQPQHF; v_call: TRBV18; clone_size: .; j_call: TRBJ1-5; d_call: .
cdr3_nt: TGTGCCAGCACCCCGGGAGGGGCGGACACTGAAGCTTTCTTT; cdr3_aa: CASTPGGADTEAFF; v_call: TRBV3-1/TRBV3-2; clone_size: .; j_call: TRBJ1-1; d_call: .
cdr3_nt: TGTGCCAGTTTTTGGCCAGCGGATAAAGAGACCCAGTACTTC; cdr3_aa: CASFWPADKETQYF; v_call: TRBV2; clone_size: .; j_call: TRBJ2-5; d_call: .
cdr3_nt: TGTGCCACCAGCGTCCACTTCCAAACGGGTGAAGCTTTCTTT; cdr3_aa: CATSVHFQTGEAFF; v_call: TRBV15; clone_size: .; j_call: TRBJ1-1; d_call: .
cdr3_nt: TGTGCCAGCAGTGCTAGCGGGGCTTCCTACGAGCAGTACTTC; cdr3_aa: CASSASGASYEQYF; v_call: TRBV28; clone_size: few; j_call: TRBJ2-7; d_call: TRBD2
cdr3_nt: TGTGCCAGCAGCCCCTGGACACAGGGGGTTAATTCACCCCTCCACTTT; cdr3_aa: CASSPWTQGVNSPLHF; v_call: TRBV4-2; clone_size: once; j_call: TRBJ1-6; d_call: TRBD1
cdr3_nt: TGCGCCAGCAGCTTGACGCTGCCAGGAAGAGAGACCCAGTACTTC; cdr3_aa: CASSLTLPGRETQYF; v_call: TRBV5-1; clone_size: .; j_call: TRBJ2-5; d_call: .
cdr3_nt: TGTGCCAGCTCTGGACTCTCGTACAATGAGCAGTTCTTC; cdr3_aa: CASSGLSYNEQFF; v_call: TRBV18; clone_size: .; j_call: TRBJ2-1; d_call: .
cdr3_nt: TGTGCCAGCAGCCAAGATCCTAGCGGGCCATCCTACGAGCAGTACTTC; cdr3_aa: CASSQDPSGPSYEQYF; v_call: TRBV4-2; clone_size: .; j_call: TRBJ2-7; d_call: TRBD2
cdr3_nt: TGTGCTAGCAGCCCGCGAGAGCGCGGGGCGGCCGGGGAGCTGTTTTTT; cdr3_aa: CASSPRERGAAGELFF; v_call: TRBV7-7; clone_size: .; j_call: TRBJ2-2; d_call: .
cdr3_nt: TGTGCCAGCAGCTTGGTCGGGGGACCGAGAGGAGGCTACACCTTC; cdr3_aa: CASSLVGGPRGGYTF; v_call: TRBV5-6; clone_size: .; j_call: TRBJ1-2; d_call: .
cdr3_nt: TGTGCCAGCAGCTTAGGGGGACTTGAGATCTTT; cdr3_aa: CASSLGGLEIF; v_call: TRBV7-2; clone_size: .; j_call: TRBJ1-1; d_call: .
cdr3_nt: TGTGCCAGCAGCTTAGGAGGGGGGGGCGGTGATACGCAGTATTTT; cdr3_aa: CASSLGGGGGDTQYF; v_call: TRBV11-2; clone_size: .; j_call: TRBJ2-3; d_call: .
cdr3_nt: TGTGCATCTACCCGGGACAGAAACAATCAGCCCCAGCATTTT; cdr3_aa: CASTRDRNNQPQHF; v_call: TRBV28; clone_size: .; j_call: TRBJ1-5; d_call: TRBD1
cdr3_nt: TGTGCCAGCAGTTCACCTTTTAGCGGGAGCTCCTACGAGCAGTACTTC; cdr3_aa: CASSSPFSGSSYEQYF; v_call: TRBV7-6; clone_size: .; j_call: TRBJ2-7; d_call: TRBD2